These 32 T cell receptor beta chains were all obtained from the same sample, sequenced in a study of T cell responses to AZD1222 COVID-19 vaccine. This table comes from immunoSEQ multiplex PCR, and its TCRdb copy is limited to in-frame clones, with some not included. This sample's table has around 150,000 clones. The sequenced sample consisted of peripheral blood. Receptors were obtained from an adult in good health.

The chain uses TRBV7-9 and TRBJ2-3; 9 bases fit TRBD2. In germline, CDR1 is SEHNR, CDR2 FQNEAQ (reference sequence). V lost 3 bases and J lost 0; bases outside the gene matches: 7. The CDR3 has 17 amino acids. CDR3 sequence reads: CASSFEASGVSTDTQYF. CDR3 coding DNA: TGTGCCAGCAGCTTCGAGGCTAGCGGGGTTAGCACAGATACGCAGTATTTT.

The V gene is TRBV25-1, the J gene TRBJ1-2; D call uncertain. Germline V gene sequence: CDR1 MGHDK, CDR2 SYGVNS. The CDR3 length is 10 residues. The V gene lost 6 bases and the J gene lost 3 bases, with 2 bases spanning the gap. The CDR3 loop reads CASSHYGYTF. CDR3 DNA: TGTGCCAGCAGCCACTATGGCTACACCTTC.

V is TRBV3-1 (or the pseudogene TRBV3-2) and J is TRBJ2-4; 8 nucleotides match TRBD1. V lost 2 bases, J lost 10 bases, and 10 bases stayed unmatched. Germline CDR1 is LGHDT and CDR2 is YNNKEL (reference sequence). This CDR3 region has 15 residues. The CDR3 loop is CASSQQRRQGTIQYF. Written as DNA, the CDR3 is TGTGCCAGCAGCCAACAACGAAGACAGGGGACGATTCAGTACTTC.

The V and J genes are TRBV7-9 and TRBJ2-7; 10 bases fit TRBD1. With 5 bases clipped from V and 2 bases from J, the junction kept 12 bases outside the gene matches. The CDR3 covers 17 residues. From germline, CDR1 is SEHNR and CDR2 FQNEAQ (reference sequence). The CDR3 DNA follows: TGTGCCAGCAGCCCCCGGACAGGGGGTTCGATCCCCTACGAGCAGTACTTC. Protein product: CASSPRTGGSIPYEQYF.

This chain connects TRBV4-2 to TRBJ1-5; D might be TRBD1 (5 bases). CDR1 and CDR2 (germline): LGHNA, YNFKEQ. Trimming left V 1 base short and J 5 bases short, with 12 bases between. The CDR3 extends over 15 amino acids. The CDR3 is CASSQVTGGDQPQHF. CDR3 bases: TGTGCCAGCAGCCAAGTTACCGGGGGGGATCAGCCCCAGCATTTT.

The rearrangement uses TRBV7-9 and TRBJ1-6; D ambiguous. This CDR3 comprises 14 residues. The germline V gene encodes CDR1 SEHNR and CDR2 FQNEAQ (reference sequence). Trimming pared 4 bases from V and 6 bases from J, leaving 10 bases between. CDR3 coding DNA: TGTGCCAGCAGCTCGGCACGGTCTAATTCACCCCTCCACTTT. This encodes CASSSARSNSPLHF.

V is TRBV12-3 or TRBV12-4 and J is TRBJ2-3; D possibly corresponds to TRBD2 (6 bases). This CDR3 has 12 amino acids. The V end was cut by 6 bases, the J end by 8 bases, with 12 bases between. CDR3 sequence (DNA): TGTGCCAGCAGGCCCGGGGGTGGTACGCAGTATTTT. Its protein product is CASRPGGGTQYF.

This sequence joins TRBV19 and TRBJ1-1; tentative D call: TRBD1 (6 bases). V dropped 7 bases and J dropped 0 bases, with 15 bases sitting between them. Germline V CDR1 and CDR2: LNHDA, SQIVND (reference sequence). The CDR3 is made up of 15 amino acids. The CDR3 sequence: CASKGGDSLNTEAFF. CDR3 nucleotide sequence: TGTGCCAGTAAGGGGGGGGATTCCCTGAACACTGAAGCTTTCTTT. The full variable domain, rest sourced from reference TRBV19 and TRBJ1-1, is DGGITQSPKYLFRKEGQNVTLSCEQNLNHDAMYWYRQDPGQGLRLIYYSQIVNDFQKGDIAEGYSVSREKKESFPLTVTSAQKNPTAFYLCASKGGDSLNTEAFFGQGTRLTVV.

The genes are TRBV3-1 (or the pseudogene TRBV3-2) and TRBJ1-5; TRBD1 agrees at 9 bases. The germline CDR1 and CDR2 sequences are LGHDT and YNNKEL (reference sequence). Unmatched junction bases numbered 15, after V lost 4 bases and J lost 2 bases. CDR3 length equals 19 residues. CDR3 nucleotides: TGTGCCAGCAGCCCGGGACAGGGATGGGGAAACAAGGGCAATCAGCCCCAGCATTTT. Its protein product is CASSPGQGWGNKGNQPQHF.

J is TRBJ1-2 and V is TRBV7-2, with 9 positions matching TRBD1. Germline CDR1 and CDR2: SGHTA and FQGNSA. V gave up 3 bases and J gave up 8 bases; unmatched junction bases: 7. The CDR3 sequence is 14 residues long. The CDR3 coding sequence is TGTGCCAGCAGCTTCCCACAGGGGGCAGGGGGCTACACCTTC. This codes for CASSFPQGAGGYTF.

The chain couples TRBV3-1 (or the pseudogene TRBV3-2) to TRBJ2-3; 7 nucleotides line up with TRBD2. The CDR3 runs 16 residues. CDR1 is LGHDT and CDR2 is YNNKEL in the germline V gene (reference sequence). J was trimmed by 1 base and V by 0 bases; bases with no gene match: 4. CDR3 bases: TGTGCCAGCAGCCAAGATTTGGCGGGGGGCACAGATACGCAGTATTTT. This translates into CASSQDLAGGTDTQYF.

CDR3 nucleotides: TGTGCCAGCAGCGGACTGGAGGGGGTCCGCGAGCAGTACTTC. This translates into CASSGLEGVREQYF. The chain employs TRBV6-5 and TRBJ2-7; D may correspond to TRBD1 or TRBD2 (6 bases each). CDR1 and CDR2 from the germline V gene are MNHEY and SVGAGI. The CDR3 extends over 14 amino acids. The V gene lost 6 bases and the J gene lost 6 bases, with 18 bases spanning the gap.

The CDR3 protein is CASSAQQGNQPQHF. The CDR3, as DNA: TGTGCCAGCAGCGCACAACAGGGCAATCAGCCCCAGCATTTT. The chain recombines TRBV7-2 with TRBJ1-5, with D perhaps TRBD1 (5 bases). V lost 5 bases, J lost 2 bases, and 10 bases lay in between. The length of the CDR3 is 14 residues. Germline V CDR1 and CDR2: SGHTA, FQGNSA.

Here the CDR3 reads CASGTRDSYQPQHF. CDR3 nucleotides: TGTGCCAGCGGAACCCGGGACAGTTATCAGCCCCAGCATTTT. The chain carries TRBV21-1 and TRBJ1-5; the tabulated D call, TRBD1, remains unverified against the DNA. TRBV21-1 is classified as a pseudogene. This CDR3 spans 14 amino acids.

The chain links TRBV4-1 to TRBJ1-1; D remains unclear. CDR1 is MGHRA and CDR2 is YSYEKL in the germline V gene. V was trimmed by 0 bases and J by 3 bases, leaving 8 bases between them. The CDR3 runs 14 residues. This chain's CDR3 is CASSQDGGYTEAFF. The CDR3 DNA reads as TGCGCCAGCAGCCAAGACGGCGGGTACACTGAAGCTTTCTTT.

The CDR3 DNA reads TGTGCCAGTAGTAGGTCCGGGACAGGGGGAAATTCACCCCTCCACTTT. It specifies CASSRSGTGGNSPLHF. This rearrangement joins TRBV19 to TRBJ1-6; 11 nucleotides agree with TRBD1. CDR1 and CDR2 (germline): LNHDA, SQIVND (reference sequence). Germline trimming cut 4 bases from V and 7 bases from J; bases unmatched to any gene: 6. The CDR3 length is 16 residues. The full variable domain, completed using reference TRBV19 and TRBJ1-6, is DGGITQSPKYLFRKEGQNVTLSCEQNLNHDAMYWYRQDPGQGLRLIYYSQIVNDFQKGDIAEGYSVSREKKESFPLTVTSAQKNPTAFYLCASSRSGTGGNSPLHFGNGTRLTVT.

The chain links TRBV5-1 to TRBJ2-3; D is possibly TRBD1 or TRBD2 (6 bases each). V was clipped by 0 bases and J by 2 bases, with 13 bases between them. This CDR3 has 16 residues. Germline CDR1 and CDR2: SGHRS and YFSETQ. CDR3 region: CASSLATGRTTDTQYF. Written as DNA, the CDR3 is TGCGCCAGCAGCTTGGCCACAGGGAGGACCACAGATACGCAGTATTTT.

The chain joins TRBV28 to TRBJ1-2; the D gene is possibly TRBD1 (6 bases). Trimming removed 2 bases at V and 7 bases at J, with 14 bases between. This CDR3 region has 14 residues. CDR1 and CDR2 (germline): MDHEN, SYDVKM. The CDR3 DNA reads TGTGCCAGCAGTTTACAGGGGTTTCGCGGTGGCTACACCTTC. Translation: CASSLQGFRGGYTF.

The J gene is TRBJ1-4, the V gene TRBV6-5, with D possibly TRBD1 on 6 matching bases. Germline values: CDR1 MNHEY, CDR2 SVGAGI. This CDR3 comprises 15 residues. V was trimmed by 3 bases and J by 8 bases, leaving 16 bases between them. The CDR3 coding sequence is TGTGCCAGCAGTTATCAGCGGGGGGCGCAAGAAAAACTGTTTTTT. Translated: CASSYQRGAQEKLFF.

J is TRBJ1-5 and V is TRBV5-4; D gene uncertain. The CDR3 is 16 amino acids. Germline CDR1 is SGHNT and CDR2 is YYREEE (reference sequence). The germline V and J ends were trimmed by 0 bases and 4 bases, with 14 bases remaining between them. In DNA form, the CDR3 reads TGTGCCAGCAGCTTGGTCGGTGAGATAATAAATCAGCCCCAGCATTTT. Its translation: CASSLVGEIINQPQHF. The variable domain in full, completed from reference TRBV5-4 and TRBJ1-5, reads ETGVTQSPTHLIKTRGQQVTLRCSSQSGHNTVSWYQQALGQGPQFIFQYYREEENGRGNFPPRFSGLQFPNYSSELNVNALELDDSALYLCASSLVGEIINQPQHFGDGTRLSIL.

The chain joins TRBV30 to TRBJ1-1; D perhaps matches TRBD1 (5 bases). Germline CDR1 is GTSNPN and CDR2 is SVGIG (reference sequence). With 1 base removed from V and 4 bases from J, the gap between germline ends came to 16 bases. The CDR3 is 15 amino acids. The DNA for the CDR3 is TGTGCCTGGAGTGGAATTGAGGGGCTGAGCACTGAAGCTTTCTTT. This translates into CAWSGIEGLSTEAFF. Filled out from reference TRBV30 and TRBJ1-1, the complete variable domain reads SQTIHQWPATLVQPVGSPLSLECTVEGTSNPNLYWYRQAAGRGLQLLFYSVGIGQISSEVPQNLSASRPQDRQFILSSKKLLLSDSGFYLCAWSGIEGLSTEAFFGQGTRLTVV.

The chain is built from TRBV6-4 and TRBJ2-5, with TRBD1 as a possible D gene (6 bases). CDR3 size: 12 residues. Germline V gene data show CDR1 as MRHNA and CDR2 as SNTAGT. In DNA form, the CDR3 reads TGTGTATCAGGGGCGCAGAAAGAGACCCAGTACTTC. As protein: CVSGAQKETQYF.

V gene TRBV5-6 combines with J gene TRBJ1-4, with 7 nucleotides matching TRBD1. In germline, CDR1 is SGHDT, CDR2 YYEEEE. Losses at the gene ends were 5 bases for V and 3 bases for J; bases not matched to a gene: 4. This CDR3 contains 14 residues. The CDR3 loop reads CASSSGQPNEKLFF. The CDR3 nucleotides are TGTGCCAGCAGTTCGGGACAGCCTAATGAAAAACTGTTTTTT.

The chain uses TRBV6-5 and TRBJ1-3; 9 bases align to TRBD1. This CDR3 is 14 amino acids long. The J segment lost 2 bases and the V segment lost 6 bases, leaving 2 bases of the junction unmatched. From germline, CDR1 is MNHEY and CDR2 SVGAGI. The CDR3 DNA reads TGTGCCAGCAGGGGGGACAGGGCTGGAAACACCATATATTTT. This encodes CASRGDRAGNTIYF.

This chain uses TRBV5-8 with TRBJ1-1; a weak D match, TRBD1 (5 bases). From germline, CDR1 is SGHTS and CDR2 YDEGEE. Trimming took 4 bases from V and 5 from J, leaving 15 bases between them. This CDR3 spans 14 amino acids. Here the CDR3 reads CASSHFLGRTEAFF. DNA for the CDR3: TGTGCCAGCAGCCACTTTCTGGGGCGAACTGAAGCTTTCTTT.

The V call is TRBV6-6, the J call TRBJ2-6; D uncertain. The CDR3 has 16 residues. V lost 0 bases and J 1 base, leaving 7 bases between the germline ends. Germline CDR1 MNHNY, CDR2 SVGAGI (reference sequence). The CDR3: CASSYSRISGANVLTF. The CDR3 bases are TGTGCCAGCAGTTACTCTCGGATTTCTGGGGCCAACGTCCTGACTTTC.

The chain couples TRBV21-1 to TRBJ2-5; the DNA was not compared with TRBD2, the D call given in the table. TRBV21-1 corresponds to a pseudogene. This CDR3 region has 15 residues. This chain's CDR3 is CASSKQRGGNETQYF. CDR3 in DNA: TGTGCCAGCAGCAAGCAACGGGGGGGCAACGAGACCCAGTACTTC.

With respect to this clone: Other DNA sequences in the sample encode the same CDR3. The chain links TRBV7-3 to TRBJ1-1; D is undetermined. The CDR3 has 13 amino acids. Germline V CDR1 and CDR2: SGHTA, FQGTGA. V was clipped by 3 bases and J by 1 base, with 6 bases between them. The CDR3 DNA sequence: TGTGCCAGCAGCTTGCGGGGGAACACTGAAGCTTTCTTT. Residues: CASSLRGNTEAFF.

The chain links TRBV18 to TRBJ2-2; possible D gene TRBD1, 6 bases. The CDR3 runs 15 residues. Per germline, CDR1 KGHSH and CDR2 LQKENI. The V end lost 7 bases, the J end lost 4 bases, and 16 bases lay between the germline ends. The CDR3 spells CASCLGARGTGELFF. DNA for the CDR3: TGTGCCAGCTGCTTGGGGGCCCGCGGCACCGGGGAGCTGTTTTTT. The full variable domain, completed using reference TRBV18 and TRBJ2-2, is NAGVMQNPRHLVRRRGQEARLRCSPMKGHSHVYWYRQLPEEGLKFMVYLQKENIIDESGMPKERFSAEFPKEGPSILRIQQVVRGDSAAYFCASCLGARGTGELFFGEGSRLTVL.

The gene calls are TRBV1 and TRBJ2-1; TRBD2, the table's D call, was not compared with the DNA. TRBV1 represents a pseudogene. The CDR3 sequence is 24 residues long. CDR3 region: CTSSQVGNVPGLAGGRSSYNEQFF. The CDR3 DNA is TGCACCAGCAGCCAAGTTGGGAACGTACCGGGACTAGCGGGGGGCCGGAGCTCCTACAATGAGCAGTTCTTC.

This chain links TRBV19 with TRBJ1-4; 8 nucleotides line up with TRBD1. V dropped 6 bases and J dropped 3; count of bases not matched to a gene: 6. Germline-derived CDR1 and CDR2 are LNHDA and SQIVND (reference sequence). This CDR3 has 15 residues. The CDR3 DNA sequence: TGTGCCAGTAGAGAAGTACAGGGGGCTAATGAAAAACTGTTTTTT. This sequence encodes CASREVQGANEKLFF.

The chain's CDR3 is CASTSPGQGKVGTEAFF. The CDR3 DNA reads as TGTGCCAGCACGTCTCCGGGACAGGGTAAGGTTGGCACTGAAGCTTTCTTT. V usage is TRBV2 and J usage is TRBJ1-1; TRBD1 matches at 9 bases. The CDR3 extends over 17 amino acids. Germline-derived CDR1 and CDR2 are SNHLY and FYNNEI. Trimming cost V 7 bases and J 4 bases; bases outside gene matches: 16.